This entry lists 28 T cell receptor beta chains sequenced from one sample in a study of regulatory T cells in long-lasting Graves disease. Building of the TCR beta libraries involved iRepertoire HTBI primers and Arm-PCR of CDR3 regions. TCRdb re-analysed the multiplex PCR reads in MiXCR, keeping a single row per CDR3 protein. The repertoire holds a few hundred thousand distinct CDR3 sequences, with roughly a fifth as singletons. Time point meaning: persistent/refractory GD, antithyroid drugs over 5 years with positive TRAb. Isolated PBMC RNA provided the starting material for the TCR library. The sample in question was peripheral blood mononuclear cells (PBMCs), obtained when the disease was refractory, from a patient treated with antithyroid drugs. These receptors all stem from a female donor with Graves disease.

The sample holds a few counts of this clonotype. A read error may explain this, as a much larger clone is one base away. The chain recombines TRBV2 with TRBJ1-5, with a weak D call TRBD1 (6 bases). Trimming took off 6 bases at V and 1 base at J, with 13 bases between the two ends. This CDR3 region has 15 residues. Germline V gene data show CDR1 as SNHLY and CDR2 as FYNNEI. The CDR3 DNA reads as TGTGCCAGCAGGAGGGGGGCTCAGAGCAATCAGCCCCAGCATTTT. It is translated as CASRRGAQSNQPQHF.

There are many counts of this clonotype. The chain recombines TRBV2 with TRBJ1-1; D may be TRBD1 (5 bases). The germline gives CDR1 SNHLY, CDR2 FYNNEI. The V end was cut by 6 bases, the J end by 6 bases, with 17 bases between. The CDR3 extends over 14 amino acids. The CDR3 protein is CASSTQGVRAEAFF. The CDR3 DNA is TGTGCCAGCAGCACGCAGGGTGTTCGGGCTGAAGCTTTCTTT.

The chain is built from TRBV29-1 and TRBJ1-2; 10 bases are shared with TRBD1. The CDR3 loop spans 14 amino acids. Germline CDR1 is SQVTM and CDR2 is ANQGSEA. V trimming: 6 bases; J trimming: 7 bases; junction bases outside the gene matches: 11. CDR3 amino acids: CSVDGTGVYSGYTF. As DNA, the CDR3 is TGCAGCGTAGATGGGACAGGGGTGTATTCTGGCTACACCTTC.

This clonotype has only a few counts. The gene calls are TRBV20-1 and TRBJ1-5; the D gene is possibly TRBD1 (6 bases). The CDR3 spans 15 residues. CDR1 is DFQATT, CDR2 SNEGSKA, per germline (reference sequence). Trimming took 0 bases from V and 4 from J, leaving 13 bases between them. This CDR3 is CSARDLGRGNQPQHF. The CDR3, as DNA: TGCAGTGCTAGAGATCTGGGCAGGGGAAATCAGCCCCAGCATTTT.

To note about this clonotype: This sequence may be a read error, since a much larger clone differs from it by one base. The genes are TRBV11-2 and TRBJ2-7, with D tentatively TRBD2 (5 bases). The CDR3 is 13 amino acids. Germline CDR1 reads SGHAT; CDR2 reads FQNNGV. CDR3 amino acids: CVSSRSSGYEQYF. CDR3 in DNA: TGTGTCAGCAGCCGGAGCTCGGGATACGAGCAGTACTTC.

This clonotype occurred many times. The rearrangement uses TRBV28 and TRBJ1-1; D may be TRBD1 (5 bases). The V and J ends lost 6 bases and 5 bases respectively, with 16 bases between them. Germline assignment: CDR1 MDHEN and CDR2 SYDVKM. The CDR3 is 14 residues long. The CDR3 spells CASSPGPIGTEAFF. The CDR3 DNA follows: TGTGCCAGCAGCCCGGGACCCATCGGGACTGAAGCTTTCTTT.

This clonotype has at least ten counts. The chain uses TRBV6-1 and TRBJ2-7; the match to TRBD2 covers 11 bases. V trimming: 5 bases; J trimming: 2 bases; junction bases outside the gene matches: 5. Germline CDR1 is MNHNS and CDR2 is SASEGT. The CDR3 sequence is 15 residues long. CDR3 region: CASSNLAGGPYEQYF. CDR3 nucleotides: TGTGCCAGCAGTAACCTAGCGGGAGGTCCCTACGAGCAGTACTTC.

In its sample, this clonotype was seen a few times. This rearrangement joins TRBV7-9 to TRBJ1-1; perhaps TRBD1 as D (5 bases). Germline CDR1 and CDR2: SEHNR and FQNEAQ (reference sequence). The CDR3 covers 15 residues. The V end was cut by 5 bases, the J end by 4 bases, with 17 bases between. The CDR3 loop reads CASSPRQGVVTEAFF. For the CDR3, the DNA is TGTGCCAGCAGCCCCCGGCAGGGAGTGGTCACTGAAGCTTTCTTT. The whole variable domain, filled in from reference TRBV7-9 and TRBJ1-1, reads DTGVSQNPRHKITKRGQNVTFRCDPISEHNRLYWYRQTLGQGPEFLTYFQNEAQLEKSRLLSDRFSAERPKGSFSTLEIQRTEQGDSAMYLCASSPRQGVVTEAFFGQGTRLTVV.

Ten or more counts support this clonotype. The chain is built from TRBV7-9 and TRBJ1-2; 8 nucleotides align to TRBD1. This CDR3 has 15 amino acids. Looked up from germline, CDR1 is SEHNR and CDR2 is FQNEAQ (reference sequence). The junction had 7 bases not matched to a gene; V was cut back by 1 base and J by 6 bases. The CDR3 reads CASSLGTGGLDGYTF. The CDR3 coding sequence is TGTGCCAGCAGCTTAGGAACAGGGGGTTTGGATGGCTACACCTTC.

As DNA, the CDR3 is TGCAGTGCTAGAGGGAGACATAACACAGATACGCAGTATTTT. The encoded protein is CSARGRHNTDTQYF. V is TRBV20-1 and J is TRBJ2-3, with no clear D. From germline, CDR1 is DFQATT and CDR2 SNEGSKA (reference sequence). Trimming removed 1 base from V and 2 bases from J, with 10 bases in between. The CDR3 is 14 residues long.

This clonotype was seen ten or more times. This chain uses TRBV5-1 with TRBJ2-1, with TRBD2 matching 7 bases. V gave up 4 bases and J gave up 4 bases; unmatched junction bases: 5. Germline CDR1 is SGHRS and CDR2 is YFSETQ. This CDR3 contains 14 residues. The CDR3 DNA is TGCGCCAGCAGCGGAGCGGGAAATTACAATGAGCAGTTCTTC. Translated, it gives CASSGAGNYNEQFF.

This clonotype was picked up many times. The chain joins TRBV28 to TRBJ1-4, with unresolved D. In germline, CDR1 is MDHEN, CDR2 SYDVKM. This CDR3 has 16 amino acids. V was trimmed by 1 base and J by 10 bases, leaving 19 bases between them. The CDR3 sequence is CASSLSGKGLSRKLFF. As DNA, the CDR3 is TGTGCCAGCAGTTTATCGGGGAAGGGATTGAGTAGAAAACTGTTTTTT.

This clonotype was recorded at least ten times. CDR3 DNA: TGTGCCACCAGCAGAGACCGAGTCCGTAAGGCGACCTATAATTCACCCCTCCACTTT. Amino acids: CATSRDRVRKATYNSPLHF. The gene calls are TRBV15 and TRBJ1-6; unclear D gene. CDR3 size: 19 residues. Germline V gives CDR1 LNHNV, CDR2 YYDKDF (reference sequence). The V gene lost 0 bases and the J gene lost 2 bases, with 17 bases spanning the gap. Full variable domain (missing parts from reference TRBV15 and TRBJ1-6): DAMVIQNPRYQVTQFGKPVTLSCSQTLNHNVMYWYQQKSSQAPKLLFHYYDKDFNNEADTPDNFQSRRPNTSFCFLDIRSPGLGDTAMYLCATSRDRVRKATYNSPLHFGNGTRLTVT.

The table lists this clonotype with a few counts. An end of the junction does not agree with germline; a read error may underlie this. The chain recombines TRBV28 with TRBJ2-7; D tentatively reads TRBD1 or TRBD2 (5 bases each). This CDR3 spans 15 amino acids. Germline V gene lookup returns CDR1 MDHEN and CDR2 SYDVKM. In DNA, the CDR3 is TGTGGGGCGGCCCCGGCAGGGACCCTCTCCCACGAGCAGTACTTC. It codes for CGAAPAGTLSHEQYF.

This clonotype was recorded a few times. J is TRBJ1-4 and V is TRBV7-2, with D hard to call. V gave up 2 bases and J gave up 5 bases, with 18 bases separating them. The CDR3 has 17 amino acids. Germline V gives CDR1 SGHTA, CDR2 FQGNSA. The CDR3 region is CASSLLIAGGPNEKLFF. The CDR3 region has the DNA TGTGCCAGCAGCTTACTTATCGCCGGAGGACCAAATGAAAAACTGTTTTTT.

Note on this clonotype: This may come from a read error, since a much larger clone is one base off. The V gene is TRBV5-6, the J gene TRBJ2-2; D possibly uses TRBD1 or TRBD2 (5 bases each). Germline V gives CDR1 SGHDT, CDR2 YYEEEE. The CDR3 contains 14 residues. The germline V and J ends were trimmed by 3 bases and 4 bases, with 10 bases remaining between them. The CDR3 sequence is CASSSGTSTGELFF. CDR3 coding DNA: TGTGCCAGCAGCTCCGGGACGAGCACCGGGGAGCTGTTTTTT.

This clonotype was seen repeatedly, ten times or more. The rearrangement joins TRBV14 to TRBJ2-2; no definite D call. This CDR3 is built from 13 residues. Between the trimmed V and J ends, which lost 2 bases and 3 bases, there was a span of 4 bases. CDR1 SGHDN and CDR2 FVKESK come from the germline V gene. The DNA of the CDR3 is TGTGCCAGCAGCCAACAATACACCGGGGAGCTGTTTTTT. It codes for CASSQQYTGELFF. Full variable domain (remainder filled in from reference TRBV14 and TRBJ2-2): EAGVTQFPSHSVIEKGQTVTLRCDPISGHDNLYWYRRVMGKEIKFLLHFVKESKQDESGMPNNRFLAERTGGTYSTLKVQPAELEDSGVYFCASSQQYTGELFFGEGSRLTVL.

This clonotype was counted only a few times. The chain uses TRBV20-1 and TRBJ2-6; perhaps TRBD1 as D (5 bases). Looked up from germline, CDR1 is DFQATT and CDR2 is SNEGSKA (reference sequence). The CDR3 extends over 14 amino acids. Trimming cost V 1 base and J 2 bases, with 6 bases left between them. CDR3 residues: CSARAGPGANVLTF. CDR3 coding DNA: TGCAGTGCTAGAGCAGGGCCTGGGGCCAACGTCCTGACTTTC.

The chain carries TRBV28 and TRBJ2-7, with 8 bases that match TRBD1. The CDR3 consists of 13 residues. Per the germline V gene, CDR1 is MDHEN and CDR2 is SYDVKM. V trimming: 10 bases; J trimming: 4 bases; junction bases outside the gene matches: 9. The CDR3 coding sequence is TGTGCCACACGGACAGGGTCGGGTTACGAGCAGTACTTC. Translating it yields CATRTGSGYEQYF. The variable domain in full, completed from reference TRBV28 and TRBJ2-7, reads DVKVTQSSRYLVKRTGEKVFLECVQDMDHENMFWYRQDPGLGLRLIYFSYDVKMKEKGDIPEGYSVSREKKERFSLILESASTNQTSMYLCATRTGSGYEQYFGPGTRLTVT.

This clonotype was found many times. This chain connects TRBV11-2 to TRBJ2-2; D not certain. Germline lookup yields CDR1 SGHAT and CDR2 FQNNGV. The CDR3 loop spans 16 amino acids. V shed 0 bases and J shed 5 bases, with 13 bases lying between them. The CDR3, as DNA: TGTGCCAGCAGCTTAGAATTCTCGGGCTGGACCGGGGAGCTGTTTTTT. Translation: CASSLEFSGWTGELFF.

This clonotype has ten or more counts. This rearrangement joins TRBV28 to TRBJ2-7, with a tentative D call TRBD2 (5 bases). V gave up 6 bases and J gave up 5 bases, with 11 bases separating them. Germline V CDR1 and CDR2: MDHEN, SYDVKM. The length of the CDR3 is 12 residues. As DNA, the CDR3 is TGTGCCAGCAGGGAGGCGTCGCACGAGCAGTACTTC. Protein product: CASREASHEQYF.

This clonotype was found many times. The chain carries TRBV20-1 and TRBJ2-5; D may be TRBD1 or TRBD2 (5 bases each). Germline V lookup: CDR1 DFQATT, CDR2 SNEGSKA (reference sequence). The length of the CDR3 is 14 residues. Trimming shortened V by 0 bases and J by 5 bases, and 13 bases separated the two germline ends. CDR3 DNA sequence: TGCAGTGCTAGAGATCGGCAGGGCGGGGAGACCCAGTACTTC. Residues: CSARDRQGGETQYF.

This clonotype was found a few times. The rearrangement uses TRBV13 and TRBJ1-6; tentatively, D is TRBD1 (5 bases). The CDR3 is 14 residues long. V lost 5 bases to trimming and J lost 5 bases, with 10 bases between them. Germline-derived CDR1 and CDR2 are PRHDT and FYEKMQ (reference sequence). The CDR3 is CASSPRQNNSPLHF. In DNA form, the CDR3 reads TGTGCCAGCAGCCCGAGACAGAATAATTCACCCCTCCACTTT.

The chain links TRBV6-1 to TRBJ1-6, with TRBD1 as a possible D gene (6 bases). Trimming removed 7 bases from V and 0 bases from J, with 13 bases in between. The CDR3 consists of 16 residues. CDR1 and CDR2 (germline): MNHNS, SASEGT. CDR3 sequence: CASIPDRSSYNSPLHF. CDR3 sequence (DNA): TGTGCCAGCATCCCCGACAGGAGCTCCTATAATTCACCCCTCCACTTT.

In this sample, this clonotype turned up many times. The chain has TRBV19 and TRBJ2-5, with D possibly being TRBD2 (6 bases). Trimming cost V 0 bases and J 5 bases, with 13 bases left between them. Germline values: CDR1 LNHDA, CDR2 SQIVND (reference sequence). The CDR3 is made up of 15 amino acids. The CDR3 DNA sequence: TGTGCCAGTAGTATAGATCGGGAGTCATGGGAGACCCAGTACTTC. Translation: CASSIDRESWETQYF. Drawing the rest from reference TRBV19 and TRBJ2-5, the complete variable domain is DGGITQSPKYLFRKEGQNVTLSCEQNLNHDAMYWYRQDPGQGLRLIYYSQIVNDFQKGDIAEGYSVSREKKESFPLTVTSAQKNPTAFYLCASSIDRESWETQYFGPGTRLLVL.

On this clonotype: The junction departs from germline at one end; a sequencing error may be responsible. This chain joins TRBV7-2 and TRBJ2-4; 11 bases align to TRBD2. Germline V lookup: CDR1 SGHTA, CDR2 FQGNSA. The CDR3 extends over 16 amino acids. The CDR3 nucleotides are TGTGCCAGCAGCTCTCCGAGGCCTGGGACTAGCGGTGCACGGTTCTTC. Translating gives CASSSPRPGTSGARFF.

The V gene is TRBV13, the J gene TRBJ2-3, with D perhaps matching TRBD1 (5 bases). Germline V gene sequence: CDR1 PRHDT, CDR2 FYEKMQ (reference sequence). The CDR3 contains 15 residues. V lost 2 bases to trimming and J lost 2 bases, with 11 bases between them. CDR3 sequence: CASSLWQGSTDTQYF. The CDR3 coding sequence is TGTGCCAGCAGCTTATGGCAGGGATCCACAGATACGCAGTATTTT.

This clonotype was recorded at least ten times. V usage is TRBV27 and J usage is TRBJ1-6; D is perhaps TRBD1 (5 bases). The V and J ends lost 6 bases and 1 base respectively, with 22 bases between them. The CDR3 sequence is 19 residues long. The V gene's germline CDR1 is MNHEY and CDR2 SMNVEV (reference sequence). CDR3 loop: CASRASPGWGGSYNSPLHF. The CDR3 DNA is TGTGCCAGCAGGGCCTCGCCCGGGTGGGGGGGGTCCTATAATTCACCCCTCCACTTT.